What follows are 21 T cell receptor beta chains derived from one specimen sequenced in a study of blood T cell repertoires in COVID-19. TCRdb's copy holds only in-frame clones and misses some; the assay was immunoSEQ multiplex PCR. Here the sample spans around 450,000 clones, roughly 87% being singletons. Sequenced input: PBMCs or T cells enriched from blood (not recorded which). These receptors originate from a woman aged 18-30 years who had recovered from COVID-19.

This clone has just a few counts. The V gene is TRBV7-8, the J gene TRBJ1-4, with D possibly TRBD1 on 6 matching bases. The CDR3 is 15 amino acids. CDR1 is SGHVS, CDR2 FQNEAQ, per germline. Trimming took 4 bases from V and 5 from J, leaving 14 bases between them. This CDR3 reads CASSSPDSRNEKLFF. CDR3 bases: TGTGCCAGCAGCTCTCCGGACAGCCGCAATGAAAAACTGTTTTTT.

This clone was detected only once. This rearrangement joins TRBV5-4 to TRBJ1-1; tentatively, D is TRBD1 (6 bases). V dropped 9 bases and J dropped 2 bases, with 14 bases sitting between them. The CDR3 contains 13 residues. Germline V gene lookup returns CDR1 SGHNT and CDR2 YYREEE (reference sequence). The CDR3 loop is CATQDRINTEAFF. Written as DNA, the CDR3 is TGTGCCACCCAAGACAGGATAAACACTGAAGCTTTCTTT.

The rearrangement uses TRBV5-1 and TRBJ2-3, with D hard to call. There are 13 residues in the CDR3. The germline V gene has CDR1 SGHRS and CDR2 YFSETQ. V was clipped by 3 bases and J by 4 bases, with 9 bases between them. DNA of the CDR3: TGCGCCAGCAGCTCCTTGTTCGCAGATACGCAGTATTTT. It translates to CASSSLFADTQYF.

The chain carries TRBV7-2 and TRBJ1-1; 7 nucleotides agree with TRBD1. The CDR3 has 15 amino acids. Germline CDR1 SGHTA, CDR2 FQGNSA. The V segment lost 5 bases and the J segment 1 base; nucleotides outside the gene matches: 7. This CDR3 reads CASSQQTGPNTEAFF. CDR3 DNA: TGTGCCAGCAGCCAACAGACAGGGCCGAACACTGAAGCTTTCTTT.

The rearrangement joins TRBV3-1 (or the pseudogene TRBV3-2) to TRBJ1-1, with 9 bases lining up with TRBD1. V was clipped by 4 bases and J by 8 bases; unmatched bases: 8. Germline V gene sequence: CDR1 LGHDT, CDR2 YNNKEL (reference sequence). The CDR3 is 14 amino acids. CDR3 protein: CASSPRGQGVEAFF. The CDR3 DNA is TGTGCCAGCAGCCCAAGGGGACAGGGCGTCGAAGCTTTCTTT.

This clone showed up just a few times. The V gene is TRBV19, the J gene TRBJ2-5; no clear D. This CDR3 contains 15 residues. Trimming pared 5 bases from V and 2 bases from J, leaving 15 bases between. CDR1 is LNHDA and CDR2 is SQIVND in the germline V gene (reference sequence). The DNA of the CDR3 is TGTGCCAGTAGTCCCTCGAGAAACGTACAAGAGACCCAGTACTTC. This sequence encodes CASSPSRNVQETQYF.

This clone was counted only a few times. The chain carries TRBV6-1 and TRBJ1-2; unclear D gene. The CDR3 is 16 amino acids. Germline values: CDR1 MNHNS, CDR2 SASEGT. Trimming took 0 bases from V and 2 from J, leaving 13 bases between them. The CDR3 sequence is CASSEAFTAQNYGYTF. The CDR3 DNA follows: TGTGCCAGCAGTGAAGCGTTTACAGCCCAAAACTATGGCTACACCTTC.

The chain couples TRBV4-1 to TRBJ2-7; D may be TRBD2 (6 bases). V was clipped by 1 base and J by 0 bases, with 16 bases between them. The germline V gene has CDR1 MGHRA and CDR2 YSYEKL. The CDR3 covers 17 residues. The CDR3 sequence is CASSQVVGGALSYEQYF. The CDR3 nucleotides are TGCGCCAGCAGCCAAGTGGTTGGCGGGGCCCTCTCCTACGAGCAGTACTTC.

The J gene is TRBJ1-1, the V gene TRBV27; D is unresolved. V gave up 5 bases and J gave up 4 bases, with 17 bases separating them. The CDR3 runs 15 residues. In germline, CDR1 is MNHEY, CDR2 SMNVEV (reference sequence). CDR3 amino acids: CASSKNRVSGTEAFF. CDR3 coding DNA: TGTGCCAGCAGTAAAAACCGGGTCTCGGGCACTGAAGCTTTCTTT.

This sequence joins TRBV20-1 and TRBJ2-7; D possibly corresponds to TRBD2 (5 bases). Trimming took off 5 bases at V and 5 bases at J, with 10 bases between the two ends. The CDR3 has 11 amino acids. The germline V gene encodes CDR1 DFQATT and CDR2 SNEGSKA (reference sequence). This CDR3 reads CSAGLADEQYF. The CDR3 DNA is TGCAGTGCTGGCCTAGCCGACGAGCAGTACTTC.

The V and J genes are TRBV12-3 or TRBV12-4 and TRBJ1-1; D remains unclear. The CDR3 is made up of 11 amino acids. Trimming cost V 4 bases and J 7 bases, with 7 bases left between them. The CDR3 DNA is TGTGCCAGCAGTTATGCGGATGAAGCTTTCTTT. Its translation: CASSYADEAFF.

The chain is built from TRBV5-1 and TRBJ1-2; D call uncertain. CDR3 length equals 14 residues. V shed 5 bases and J shed 8 bases, with 19 bases lying between them. CDR1 SGHRS and CDR2 YFSETQ come from the germline V gene. CDR3 DNA: TGCGCCAGCAGGTCCACCGGCGACTCGGGAGGCTACACCTTC. Protein: CASRSTGDSGGYTF.

The rearrangement uses TRBV6-5 and TRBJ1-2; D is possibly TRBD1 (5 bases). Germline V gene data show CDR1 as MNHEY and CDR2 as SVGAGI. Trimming left V 5 bases short and J 8 bases short, with 15 bases between. CDR3 length: 13 residues. The chain's CDR3 is CASSRTPTGGYTF. Written as DNA, the CDR3 is TGTGCCAGCAGTCGGACACCCACTGGGGGCTACACCTTC.

This clone was observed a single time. The genes are TRBV29-1 and TRBJ1-6; 7 bases are shared with TRBD1. Trimming took 6 bases from V and 6 from J; bases not matched to a gene: 5. The CDR3 is 13 amino acids. Germline CDR1 is SQVTM and CDR2 is ANQGSEA. The CDR3 DNA is TGCAGCGTCTCACAGGGGAGTAATTCACCCCTCCACTTT. It specifies CSVSQGSNSPLHF.

The chain employs TRBV3-1 (or the pseudogene TRBV3-2) and TRBJ1-6; maybe TRBD1 (6 bases). CDR1 is LGHDT, CDR2 YNNKEL, per germline (reference sequence). V lost 4 bases to trimming and J lost 7 bases, with 8 bases between them. The CDR3 is made up of 13 amino acids. The CDR3 DNA is TGTGCCAGCAGCCCCAGGGGCAATTCACCCCTCCACTTT. It encodes CASSPRGNSPLHF.

The J gene is TRBJ1-4, the V gene TRBV29-1; TRBD1 might be the D (5 bases). This CDR3 has 13 amino acids. In germline, CDR1 is SQVTM, CDR2 ANQGSEA. Trimming removed 5 bases at V and 0 bases at J, with 7 bases between. Written as DNA, the CDR3 is TGCAGCGTTACGACAGCAACTAATGAAAAACTGTTTTTT. This codes for CSVTTATNEKLFF.

The CDR3 region is CAWSLRQAYNSPLHF. Here the CDR3 DNA reads TGTGCCTGGAGTTTACGACAGGCCTATAATTCACCCCTCCACTTT. The chain recombines TRBV30 with TRBJ1-6; tentatively, D is TRBD1 (6 bases). The CDR3 spans 15 residues. Trimming removed 2 bases at V and 2 bases at J, with 10 bases between. Germline-derived CDR1 and CDR2 are GTSNPN and SVGIG (reference sequence). Looking up the rest from reference TRBV30 and TRBJ1-6 gives the full variable domain: SQTIHQWPATLVQPVGSPLSLECTVEGTSNPNLYWYRQAAGRGLQLLFYSVGIGQISSEVPQNLSASRPQDRQFILSSKKLLLSDSGFYLCAWSLRQAYNSPLHFGNGTRLTVT.

This chain links TRBV5-1 with TRBJ2-1; D uncertain. The ends were cut back, 1 base at V and 4 bases at J, with 12 bases in the middle. The germline V gene encodes CDR1 SGHRS and CDR2 YFSETQ. CDR3 length: 15 amino acids. For the CDR3, the DNA is TGCGCCAGCAGCTTGAACATTTACACATACAATGAGCAGTTCTTC. Residues: CASSLNIYTYNEQFF. Complete variable domain (other parts from reference TRBV5-1 and TRBJ2-1): KAGVTQTPRYLIKTRGQQVTLSCSPISGHRSVSWYQQTPGQGLQFLFEYFSETQRNKGNFPGRFSGRQFSNSRSEMNVSTLELGDSALYLCASSLNIYTYNEQFFGPGTRLTVL.

The chain links TRBV3-1 (or the pseudogene TRBV3-2) to TRBJ1-2; TRBD1 might be the D (6 bases). There are 15 residues in the CDR3. Germline V gene lookup returns CDR1 LGHDT and CDR2 YNNKEL (reference sequence). Trimming shortened V by 6 bases and J by 11 bases, and 25 bases separated the two germline ends. DNA for the CDR3: TGTGCCAGCAGATATACAGGGCAACAGGATATGGGGTACACCTTC. Amino acid sequence: CASRYTGQQDMGYTF.

This clone appeared a single time. The J gene is TRBJ2-3, the V gene TRBV4-1; D is possibly TRBD2 (7 bases). Germline values: CDR1 MGHRA, CDR2 YSYEKL. V lost 3 bases and J lost 0, with 19 bases in between. This CDR3 has 18 residues. The CDR3 loop reads CASSHRSGGHPSTDTQYF. The CDR3, as DNA: TGCGCCAGCAGCCACCGGTCGGGGGGCCACCCCAGCACAGATACGCAGTATTTT.

A single count supports this clone. V gene TRBV6-5 combines with J gene TRBJ1-6; the D gene is possibly TRBD1 (6 bases). The CDR3 contains 15 residues. CDR1 is MNHEY and CDR2 is SVGAGI in the germline V gene. Trimming took off 2 bases at V and 8 bases at J, with 13 bases between the two ends. CDR3 sequence (DNA): TGTGCCAGCAGTTACGGCGGGGGCTTAGATTCACCCCTCCACTTT. This sequence encodes CASSYGGGLDSPLHF.